This T cell receptor beta chain was captured by sequencing in a study of control samples from healthy donors and cancer patients. Produced via immunoSEQ multiplex PCR; TCRdb's table is partial and in-frame only. The table shows about 170,000 clones, with 70% to 90% occurring only once. The CDR3 loop spans 15 amino acids. Per germline, CDR1 SGHNT and CDR2 YENEEA. The V gene lost 5 bases and the J gene lost 0 bases, with 12 bases spanning the gap. The sequence came from a woman in her thirties in good health. V gene TRBV11-3 combines with J gene TRBJ2-3; TRBD1 is a possible D gene (6 bases). The sample taken for sequencing was blood. The CDR3 DNA reads as TGTGCCAGCAGCCAAGGGGGACCTAGCACAGATACGCAGTATTTT. Translated: CASSQGGPSTDTQYF. Full variable domain (rest looked up from reference TRBV11-3 and TRBJ2-3): EAGVVQSPRYKIIEKKQPVAFWCNPISGHNTLYWYLQNLGQGPELLIRYENEEAVDDSQLPKDRFSAERLKGVDSTLKIQPAELGDSAVYLCASSQGGPSTDTQYFGPGTRLTVL.